This TCR beta chain is drawn from a study of blood T cell repertoires in COVID-19 (dated by TCRdb to 2019 to 2021). A note on the overall study: Collaborator samples came from the United States, Italy and Spain and covered acute and convalescent phases of COVID-19. The dataset comprised deeply sampled blood TCRbeta repertoires from subjects exposed to, actively infected with, or recovered from COVID-19. The samples were drawn from two sources: the first 160 participants of the ongoing ImmuneRACE study, and fewer than 1,500 subjects contributed by 6 global collaborators. A freely available public database, intended as a resource for researchers studying the immune response to SARS-CoV-2, is where the repertoires were released. A de-identified subject ID, COVID-19 status, age in years and sex were almost always included in the sample metadata. HLA class I and class II types, where available, came from metadata supplied by the sample provider rather than from assay-based typing. The material from the prospective study consisted of cDNA or gDNA derived from T cells, B-cell-depleted T cells, or PBMCs.

In Seattle, one collaborating source enrolled patients while the infection was active and tracked those patients longitudinally over the course of disease. The collaborating institutions used their own protocols to collect whole blood in K2EDTA tubes. For TCRbeta analysis, collaborator samples were shipped as frozen whole blood, as isolated PBMCs, or as DNA extracted from either sample type. General findings and caveats noted by the study authors: How much clinical and demographic metadata was included differed by source and by participant, and the metadata was provided uncurated.

Of note for this clone: Its specific antigen is unknown. The record has no base qualities; no much larger clone is one base away.

Trimming accounts for 0 bases at V and 5 bases at J, while the number of junction bases matched to no gene is 16. The CDR3 runs 20 residues from the cysteine to the phenylalanine. Only CDR3 DNA is held: 60 bases, read in frame from base 1. For CDR1 and CDR2, the germline V gene (reference sequence) lists LNHNV and YYDKDF. The immunoSEQ Assay, a bias-controlled multiplex PCR, was used to amplify TCRbeta CDR3 regions from genomic DNA. As for the authors' bioinformatics: Within the assay, amplification of reference gene primers was used to estimate how many nucleated cells each sample contained. To quantify the absolute abundance of each unique TCRbeta CDR3 rearrangement, sequence reads were collapsed and filtered. For each sample, productive Simpson clonality was calculated by taking the square root of Simpson's diversity index across productive rearrangements. TCRdb carries this immuneACCESS record with in-frame sequences only. Its versions omit some clonotypes, under half of them owing to an unresolved V gene in the studies checked, with the rest unexplained. V, J and clone size derive from that table, while D and trimming were established from the DNA sequence. Present in this sample are 200,000 to 250,000 clones, 80% to 85% of which were seen just once. The ten largest clonotypes hold 8.2% of the sample.

Recombination joined TRBV15 with TRBJ1-4; a stretch of 9 junction bases matches TRBD1. This TCR was recovered from a woman of 80 years or more with COVID-19, enrolled during active disease. The sequencing input was peripheral blood. The CDR3 has the sequence CATSREGPGTGLLRNEKLFF. The nucleotide sequence is given as TGTGCCACCAGCAGAGAAGGCCCCGGGACAGGGTTATTAAGAAATGAAAAACTGTTTTTT.